Listed here are 4 T cell receptor beta chains from one sample, sequenced in a study of control samples from healthy donors and cancer patients (TCRdb year 2020). The library relied on the immunoSEQ multiplex PCR assay. Sourced from immuneACCESS, this table was stored by TCRdb with only in-frame sequences that have V and J called. A share of the clones is absent; for the studies checked, an unresolved V gene accounts for under half, and the remainder has no known explanation. This sample lists about 81,000 clones; around 94% were detected once. Clones ranked in the top ten supply around 4.5% of the sample. Input material: blood. These TCRs come from a woman younger than 35 in good health.

This clone was detected only once. The rearrangement joins TRBV6-5 to TRBJ2-5; 11 bases are shared with TRBD2. Per the germline V gene, CDR1 is MNHEY and CDR2 is SVGAGI. Unmatched junction bases numbered 5, after V lost 2 bases and J lost 3 bases. This CDR3 is built from 16 residues. CDR3 sequence: CASSYTSGGLKETQYF. Here the CDR3 DNA reads TGTGCCAGCAGTTACACTAGCGGGGGTTTAAAAGAGACCCAGTACTTC.

This chain connects TRBV27 to TRBJ2-1, with 8 bases identical to TRBD2. The J segment lost 4 bases and the V segment lost 0 bases, leaving 8 bases of the junction unmatched. This CDR3 has 17 amino acids. Germline values: CDR1 MNHEY, CDR2 SMNVEV (reference sequence). This CDR3 is CASSLSYLSGTYNEQFF. CDR3 nucleotides: TGTGCCAGCAGTTTATCTTACCTTAGCGGGACTTACAATGAGCAGTTCTTC.

The chain is built from TRBV5-1 and TRBJ2-7, with D tentatively TRBD1 (5 bases). The CDR3 is 15 amino acids. V was shortened by 4 bases and J by 1 base, with 15 bases between the two germline ends. CDR1 is SGHRS, CDR2 YFSETQ, per germline. Here the CDR3 DNA reads TGCGCCAGCAGCGTCAGGGTAACCTATTCCTACGAGCAGTACTTC. It specifies CASSVRVTYSYEQYF. Full variable domain (missing parts from reference TRBV5-1 and TRBJ2-7): KAGVTQTPRYLIKTRGQQVTLSCSPISGHRSVSWYQQTPGQGLQFLFEYFSETQRNKGNFPGRFSGRQFSNSRSEMNVSTLELGDSALYLCASSVRVTYSYEQYFGPGTRLTVT.

J is TRBJ1-1 and V is TRBV15, with D perhaps TRBD1 (5 bases). The germline V gene has CDR1 LNHNV and CDR2 YYDKDF (reference sequence). Trimming pared 5 bases from V and 6 bases from J, leaving 16 bases between. This CDR3 comprises 14 residues. CDR3 amino acids: CATSGGAGGAEAFF. CDR3 in DNA: TGTGCCACCAGCGGCGGGGCAGGAGGCGCTGAAGCTTTCTTT.